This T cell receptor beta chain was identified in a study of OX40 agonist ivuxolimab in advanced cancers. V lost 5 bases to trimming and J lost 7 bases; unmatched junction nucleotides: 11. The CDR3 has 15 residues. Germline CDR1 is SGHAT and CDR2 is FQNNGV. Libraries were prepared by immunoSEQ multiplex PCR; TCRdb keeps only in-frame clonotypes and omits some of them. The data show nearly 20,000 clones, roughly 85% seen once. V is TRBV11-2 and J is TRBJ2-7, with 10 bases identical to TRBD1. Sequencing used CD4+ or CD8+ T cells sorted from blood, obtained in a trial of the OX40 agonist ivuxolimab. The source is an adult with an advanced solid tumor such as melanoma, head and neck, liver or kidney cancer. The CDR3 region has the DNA TGTGCCAGCAGCCCCTTCGGACAGGGGGATGATGAGCAGTACTTC. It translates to CASSPFGQGDDEQYF.